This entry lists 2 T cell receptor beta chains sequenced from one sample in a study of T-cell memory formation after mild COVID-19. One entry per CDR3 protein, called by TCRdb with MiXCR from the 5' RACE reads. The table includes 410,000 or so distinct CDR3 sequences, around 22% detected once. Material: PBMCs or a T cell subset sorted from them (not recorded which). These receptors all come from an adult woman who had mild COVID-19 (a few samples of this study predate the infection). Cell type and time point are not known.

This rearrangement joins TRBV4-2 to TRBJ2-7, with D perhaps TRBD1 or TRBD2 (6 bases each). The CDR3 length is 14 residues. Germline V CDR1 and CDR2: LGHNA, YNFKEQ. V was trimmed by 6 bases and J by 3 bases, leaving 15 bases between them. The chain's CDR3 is CASSRGAGDYEQYF. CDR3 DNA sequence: TGTGCCAGCAGTAGGGGGGCAGGGGACTACGAGCAGTACTTC.

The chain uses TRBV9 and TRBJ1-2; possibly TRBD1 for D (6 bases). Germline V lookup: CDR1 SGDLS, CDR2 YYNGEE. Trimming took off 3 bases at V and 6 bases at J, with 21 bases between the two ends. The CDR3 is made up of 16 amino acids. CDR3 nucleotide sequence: TGTGCCAGCAGCGAAATTATCAGGGGTGGTGGGGATGGCTACACCTTC. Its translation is CASSEIIRGGGDGYTF.